These 16 T cell receptor beta chains share one sample of origin, sequenced in a study of blood T cell repertoires in COVID-19. The method was immunoSEQ multiplex PCR; TCRdb's version includes in-frame clones alone and lacks a portion of them. The sample has 200,000 to 250,000 clones, roughly 85% seen once; the top ten hold just under 1%. The sample was peripheral blood. Every receptor here comes from a man aged 35 to 55 with acute or convalescent COVID-19.

The chain has TRBV11-2 and TRBJ2-1; a possible D gene is TRBD2 (7 bases). V was cut by 5 bases and J by 4 bases, with 18 bases left in between. The CDR3 extends over 16 amino acids. Per germline, CDR1 SGHAT and CDR2 FQNNGV. CDR3: CASSLSGAGVYNEQFF. Here the CDR3 DNA reads TGTGCCAGCAGCCTCTCGGGGGCGGGGGTTTACAATGAGCAGTTCTTC.

This clone was seen just once. The chain joins TRBV28 to TRBJ2-7; tentatively, D is TRBD1 (5 bases). The CDR3 is made up of 12 amino acids. V was trimmed by 2 bases and J by 7 bases, leaving 9 bases between them. Germline-derived CDR1 and CDR2 are MDHEN and SYDVKM. This chain's CDR3 is CASSLDSREQYF. The CDR3 DNA follows: TGTGCCAGCAGTTTAGACAGCCGGGAGCAGTACTTC. Together with reference TRBV28 and TRBJ2-7, the CDR3 gives the full variable domain: DVKVTQSSRYLVKRTGEKVFLECVQDMDHENMFWYRQDPGLGLRLIYFSYDVKMKEKGDIPEGYSVSREKKERFSLILESASTNQTSMYLCASSLDSREQYFGPGTRLTVT.

V and J are TRBV5-5 and TRBJ2-1; D uncertain. The V and J ends lost 2 bases and 0 bases respectively, with 6 bases between them. Germline V lookup: CDR1 SGHKS, CDR2 YYEKEE (reference sequence). The CDR3 sequence is 14 residues long. CDR3 in DNA: TGTGCCAGCAGCTTTTCTAGCTCCTACAATGAGCAGTTCTTC. It is translated as CASSFSSSYNEQFF.

V and J are TRBV5-1 and TRBJ1-4; 8 bases agree with TRBD1. Germline lookup yields CDR1 SGHRS and CDR2 YFSETQ. J lost 7 bases, V lost 4 bases, and 6 bases had no gene match. CDR3 length: 14 amino acids. The chain's CDR3 is CASSGGTGGEKLFF. CDR3 coding DNA: TGCGCCAGCAGCGGGGGGACAGGTGGTGAAAAACTGTTTTTT.

A word on this clone: One end of the junction fails to match germline, which may point to a read error. The V and J genes are TRBV18 and TRBJ2-1, with no clear D. Germline V CDR1 and CDR2: KGHSH, LQKENI. The length of the CDR3 is 14 residues. The CDR3 region has the DNA TGTGCCAGCACACCCCTTAGCTCCTACAATGAGCAGTTCTTC. Residues: CASTPLSSYNEQFF.

The chain has TRBV7-9 and TRBJ1-6, with TRBD1 as a possible D gene (5 bases). Looked up from germline, CDR1 is SEHNR and CDR2 is FQNEAQ (reference sequence). The CDR3 consists of 14 residues. Trimming pared 6 bases from V and 6 bases from J, leaving 12 bases between. CDR3 DNA: TGTGCCAGCAGGGGGTCCCAGGGTAATTCACCCCTCCACTTT. Protein product: CASRGSQGNSPLHF.

The CDR3 here is CASSLPDRSYGYTF. As DNA, the CDR3 is TGTGCCAGCAGTTTACCGGACAGGAGCTATGGCTACACCTTC. The chain carries TRBV6-6 and TRBJ1-2; 7 bases align to TRBD1. With 4 bases clipped from V and 4 bases from J, the junction kept 6 bases outside the gene matches. This CDR3 comprises 14 residues. In germline, CDR1 is MNHNY, CDR2 SVGAGI (reference sequence).

This chain joins TRBV24-1 and TRBJ2-1; 12 positions agree with TRBD2. The trim removed 5 bases at V and 2 bases at J, leaving 6 bases unmatched. The CDR3 has 17 residues. Germline V gives CDR1 KGHDR, CDR2 SFDVKD. This chain's CDR3 is CATSGSLAGGPYNEQFF. DNA of the CDR3: TGTGCCACCAGTGGGAGTCTAGCGGGGGGGCCCTACAATGAGCAGTTCTTC.

The chain is built from TRBV3-1 (or the pseudogene TRBV3-2) and TRBJ1-2; 9 bases are a match to TRBD1. The CDR3 loop spans 14 amino acids. With 1 base clipped from V and 8 bases from J, the junction kept 5 bases outside the gene matches. Germline V lookup: CDR1 LGHDT, CDR2 YNNKEL (reference sequence). CDR3 nucleotide sequence: TGTGCCAGCAGCCAAGGGGGACAGGGCGGCGGCTACACCTTC. It encodes CASSQGGQGGGYTF.

This chain joins TRBV7-2 and TRBJ1-5, with 7 bases identical to TRBD1. CDR1 is SGHTA and CDR2 is FQGNSA in the germline V gene. With 1 base clipped from V and 7 bases from J, the junction kept 10 bases outside the gene matches. This CDR3 contains 16 residues. The CDR3: CASSLVQGLSGQPQHF. The CDR3 coding sequence is TGTGCCAGCAGCTTAGTACAGGGGCTCTCTGGACAGCCCCAGCATTTT.

V gene TRBV18 combines with J gene TRBJ2-5, with 10 positions matching TRBD2. V lost 3 bases to trimming and J lost 4 bases; unmatched junction nucleotides: 11. CDR3 length: 17 amino acids. Germline loops: CDR1 KGHSH, CDR2 LQKENI. The CDR3 DNA reads as TGTGCCAGCTCACCTCAGCAAGCTAGCGGGGGATCAGAGACCCAGTACTTC. Residues: CASSPQQASGGSETQYF.

V gene TRBV15 combines with J gene TRBJ1-1, with TRBD1 matching 8 bases. The CDR3 has 14 amino acids. J lost 4 bases, V lost 3 bases, and 4 bases had no gene match. Germline V gene lookup returns CDR1 LNHNV and CDR2 YYDKDF (reference sequence). CDR3 amino acids: CATSRETGATEAFF. The DNA of the CDR3 is TGTGCCACCAGCAGGGAGACAGGGGCCACTGAAGCTTTCTTT.

V gene TRBV19 combines with J gene TRBJ1-2, with D perhaps TRBD1 (6 bases). This CDR3 contains 14 residues. The germline V and J ends were trimmed by 6 bases and 0 bases, with 11 bases remaining between them. Germline loops: CDR1 LNHDA, CDR2 SQIVND (reference sequence). DNA for the CDR3: TGTGCCAGTAGCCGGACAGTTGCTAACTATGGCTACACCTTC. Its protein product is CASSRTVANYGYTF. Together with reference TRBV19 and TRBJ1-2, the CDR3 gives the full variable domain: DGGITQSPKYLFRKEGQNVTLSCEQNLNHDAMYWYRQDPGQGLRLIYYSQIVNDFQKGDIAEGYSVSREKKESFPLTVTSAQKNPTAFYLCASSRTVANYGYTFGSGTRLTVV.

This clone was counted a single time. The chain uses TRBV24-1 and TRBJ1-4, with 8 bases lining up with TRBD1. This CDR3 region has 19 residues. Germline V lookup: CDR1 KGHDR, CDR2 SFDVKD. V dropped 1 base and J dropped 0; count of bases not matched to a gene: 9. CDR3 DNA sequence: TGTGCCACCAGTGATTTCTGGGGACAGGAATTCGCAACTAATGAAAAACTGTTTTTT. Translating it yields CATSDFWGQEFATNEKLFF.

This clone came up a few times. The genes are TRBV5-6 and TRBJ1-4; 7 bases match TRBD1. V shed 4 bases, J shed 3 bases, and the junction held 3 bases outside the gene matches. CDR1 and CDR2 from the germline V gene are SGHDT and YYEEEE. CDR3 length: 14 amino acids. This CDR3 is CASSRQGSNEKLFF. In DNA, the CDR3 is TGTGCCAGCAGCAGACAGGGTTCTAATGAAAAACTGTTTTTT.

V and J are TRBV29-1 and TRBJ1-1, with a possible D match to TRBD1 (6 bases). From germline, CDR1 is SQVTM and CDR2 ANQGSEA. CDR3 length equals 11 residues. Between the trimmed V and J ends, which lost 7 bases and 3 bases, there was a span of 9 bases. CDR3 in DNA: TGCAGCGCACAGGGAGACACTGAAGCTTTCTTT. The encoded protein is CSAQGDTEAFF.